This T cell receptor beta chain was recovered during a study of blood T cell repertoires in COVID-19. Study-wide background: T cells, B-cell-depleted T cells, or PBMCs supplied cDNA or gDNA.

V lost 6 bases, J lost 7 bases, and 8 bases stayed unmatched. This CDR3 is built from 14 residues. Per the germline V gene, CDR1 is MNHNY and CDR2 is SVGAGI (reference sequence). In the study's own analysis: From reference gene primer amplification, estimates of nucleated cell counts were derived. Sequenced by immunoSEQ multiplex PCR; TCRdb stores in-frame clones only, minus some. That table gives V, J and clone size, and the DNA gave D and trimming. The sample shows 200,000 or so clones, around 86% of them seen only once. This TCR was recovered from a man in his sixties with acute or convalescent COVID-19. The chain links TRBV6-6 to TRBJ1-4; 7 bases agree with TRBD1. The sample taken for sequencing was peripheral blood. Here the CDR3 reads CASSSTGRSEKLFF. DNA of the CDR3: TGTGCCAGCAGCTCGACAGGGCGGAGTGAAAAACTGTTTTTT.